The 19 T cell receptor beta chains reported below all come from one sample, sequenced in a study of T cell changes during pregnancy in multiple sclerosis. TCRdb's copy holds only in-frame clones and misses some; the assay was immunoSEQ multiplex PCR. Of around 70,000 clones listed, about nine tenths are singletons. The starting material was peripheral blood, obtained after pregnancy. These receptors originate from a female donor in good health, enrolled as a control in a pregnancy study.

The chain recombines TRBV7-2 with TRBJ2-3; TRBD2 matches 11 bases. After removal of 2 bases from V and 4 bases from J, the junction contained 5 bases not matched to a gene. Germline V gene sequence: CDR1 SGHTA, CDR2 FQGNSA. This CDR3 has 16 residues. This CDR3 reads CASSLWASGGPDTQYF. Written as DNA, the CDR3 is TGTGCCAGCAGCTTATGGGCTAGCGGGGGGCCAGATACGCAGTATTTT.

J is TRBJ2-7 and V is TRBV28, with 10 bases lining up with TRBD2. The CDR3 has 15 amino acids. Germline trimming cut 5 bases from V and 0 bases from J; bases unmatched to any gene: 4. Germline V gene lookup returns CDR1 MDHEN and CDR2 SYDVKM. CDR3 sequence reads: CASSPWTSGSYEQYF. The DNA for the CDR3 is TGTGCCAGCAGTCCCTGGACTAGCGGCTCCTACGAGCAGTACTTC.

In its sample, this clone ranks as medium-sized. The chain joins TRBV4-3 to TRBJ2-3; 12 nucleotides line up with TRBD2. J was trimmed by 4 bases and V by 0 bases; bases with no gene match: 2. The CDR3 sequence is 16 residues long. Germline CDR1 LGHNA, CDR2 YSLEER. The CDR3 here is CASSQDLAGGPDTQYF. The CDR3 nucleotides read TGCGCCAGCAGCCAAGATCTAGCGGGAGGGCCAGATACGCAGTATTTT.

The chain joins TRBV7-9 to TRBJ2-4; TRBD1 is a possible D gene (6 bases). Germline V gene sequence: CDR1 SEHNR, CDR2 FQNEAQ (reference sequence). The CDR3 runs 14 residues. V was trimmed by 1 base and J by 5 bases, leaving 9 bases between them. As DNA, the CDR3 is TGTGCCAGCAGCTTAGAACAGGGTGAAAACATTCAGTACTTC. Amino acids: CASSLEQGENIQYF.

This sequence joins TRBV19 and TRBJ1-6, with D perhaps TRBD1 (5 bases). This CDR3 is 14 amino acids long. V was pared by 3 bases and J by 6 bases, with 9 bases between. Germline values: CDR1 LNHDA, CDR2 SQIVND (reference sequence). Here the CDR3 reads CASSIRTSNSPLHF. CDR3 bases: TGTGCCAGTAGTATCAGGACAAGTAATTCACCCCTCCACTTT.

This clone has only a few counts. The chain combines TRBV4-1 with TRBJ2-2, with D perhaps matching TRBD2 (6 bases). Between the trimmed V and J ends, which lost 0 bases and 4 bases, there was a span of 12 bases. The CDR3 extends over 16 amino acids. Germline V lookup: CDR1 MGHRA, CDR2 YSYEKL. The CDR3 here is CASSQEGGGGTGELFF. CDR3 bases: TGCGCCAGCAGCCAAGAGGGGGGAGGAGGCACCGGGGAGCTGTTTTTT.

The chain couples TRBV4-1 to TRBJ1-4; possibly TRBD1 for D (6 bases). This CDR3 comprises 15 residues. V was clipped by 2 bases and J by 1 base, with 8 bases between them. CDR1 MGHRA and CDR2 YSYEKL come from the germline V gene. The CDR3: CASSQPQGTNEKLFF. Here the CDR3 DNA reads TGCGCCAGCAGCCAACCACAGGGAACTAATGAAAAACTGTTTTTT.

This chain uses TRBV28 with TRBJ1-4; TRBD1 might be the D (5 bases). CDR1 is MDHEN and CDR2 is SYDVKM in the germline V gene. CDR3 length: 15 amino acids. V was clipped by 5 bases and J by 8 bases, with 18 bases between them. Here the CDR3 DNA reads TGTGCCAGCAGTACCCGGTTTCGGGGGGAGGAAAAACTGTTTTTT. This gives the protein CASSTRFRGEEKLFF. Full variable domain (outside the CDR3, taken from reference TRBV28 and TRBJ1-4): DVKVTQSSRYLVKRTGEKVFLECVQDMDHENMFWYRQDPGLGLRLIYFSYDVKMKEKGDIPEGYSVSREKKERFSLILESASTNQTSMYLCASSTRFRGEEKLFFGSGTQLSVL.

This clone appeared a single time. The chain is built from TRBV29-1 and TRBJ2-7; the match to TRBD1 covers 8 bases. The CDR3 extends over 11 amino acids. CDR1 SQVTM and CDR2 ANQGSEA come from the germline V gene. Losses at the gene ends were 6 bases for V and 7 bases for J; bases not matched to a gene: 5. Here the CDR3 DNA reads TGCAGCGTCGACAGGGGTTGGGAGCAGTACTTC. Amino acids: CSVDRGWEQYF.

The chain links TRBV6-5 to TRBJ2-7, with D maybe TRBD2 (6 bases). The germline V gene has CDR1 MNHEY and CDR2 SVGAGI. The V end was cut by 5 bases, the J end by 4 bases, with 12 bases between. The length of the CDR3 is 13 residues. DNA of the CDR3: TGTGCCAGCAGTAATAGCGGACCGTACGAGCAGTACTTC. As protein: CASSNSGPYEQYF.

The V and J genes are TRBV5-4 and TRBJ2-1, with D possibly TRBD2 on 6 matching bases. V lost 3 bases and J 0 bases, leaving 10 bases between the germline ends. This CDR3 has 15 residues. Germline CDR1 and CDR2: SGHNT and YYREEE (reference sequence). CDR3 DNA sequence: TGTGCCAGCAGCTGGGACTCAAGCTCCTACAATGAGCAGTTCTTC. It specifies CASSWDSSSYNEQFF.

This sequence joins TRBV6-4 and TRBJ2-3; TRBD2 aligns across 10 bases. The V gene end was trimmed by 5 bases and the J gene end by 3 bases; junction bases not matched to a gene: 2. The CDR3 is 14 amino acids. Germline-derived CDR1 and CDR2 are MRHNA and SNTAGT. Written as DNA, the CDR3 is TGTGCCAGCAGTTTAGCGGGGGGAACAGATACGCAGTATTTT. Amino acids: CASSLAGGTDTQYF.

The chain is built from TRBV6-5 and TRBJ1-1; TRBD1 is a possible D gene (6 bases). This CDR3 has 14 amino acids. CDR1 and CDR2 (germline): MNHEY, SVGAGI. V dropped 2 bases and J dropped 5 bases, with 12 bases sitting between them. CDR3 in DNA: TGTGCCAGCAGTTACGCCAGGGGAGAAACTGAAGCTTTCTTT. Its protein is CASSYARGETEAFF.

The chain recombines TRBV10-1 with TRBJ1-2, with D possibly being TRBD1 (5 bases). V dropped 0 bases and J dropped 5 bases, with 10 bases sitting between them. Germline values: CDR1 WNHNN, CDR2 SYGVQD (reference sequence). The CDR3 loop spans 14 amino acids. Written as DNA, the CDR3 is TGCGCCAGCAGTGAGTCATCAGGGAAGTATGGCTACACCTTC. Its translation is CASSESSGKYGYTF.

The V and J genes are TRBV7-8 and TRBJ2-7; weak D call: TRBD2 (5 bases). The CDR3 runs 16 residues. Germline CDR1 is SGHVS and CDR2 is FQNEAQ. V was pared by 5 bases and J by 6 bases, with 23 bases between. In nucleotides, the CDR3 is TGTGCCAGCAGCCCTAGACGAAGTGGGAGTAATTCCGAGCAGTACTTC. It encodes CASSPRRSGSNSEQYF. The entire variable domain, with the rest obtained from reference TRBV7-8 and TRBJ2-7, is as follows: GAGVSQSPRYKVAKRGQDVALRCDPISGHVSLFWYQQALGQGPEFLTYFQNEAQLDKSGLPSDRFFAERPEGSVSTLKIQRTQQEDSAVYLCASSPRRSGSNSEQYFGPGTRLTVT.

This clone appeared a few times. The rearrangement links TRBV30 to TRBJ1-1; 7 bases fit TRBD1. The CDR3 has 14 amino acids. J was trimmed by 4 bases and V by 2 bases; bases with no gene match: 7. In germline, CDR1 is GTSNPN, CDR2 SVGIG (reference sequence). Here the CDR3 reads CAWSPGTAITEAFF. In DNA, the CDR3 is TGTGCCTGGAGTCCCGGGACAGCGATCACTGAAGCTTTCTTT.

The chain joins TRBV6-5 to TRBJ2-7; the match to TRBD1 covers 9 bases. V was pared by 5 bases and J by 2 bases, with 7 bases of the junction left unmatched. Germline CDR1 is MNHEY and CDR2 is SVGAGI. This CDR3 has 15 residues. This CDR3 reads CASSRRGQGTYEQYF. The CDR3 coding sequence is TGTGCCAGCAGTCGGCGGGGACAGGGAACCTACGAGCAGTACTTC.

Only one count was recorded for this clone. The chain employs TRBV4-1 and TRBJ2-3; TRBD2 matches at 9 bases. V trimming: 0 bases; J trimming: 2 bases; junction bases outside the gene matches: 6. Germline CDR1 reads MGHRA; CDR2 reads YSYEKL. CDR3 length equals 17 residues. CDR3 sequence (DNA): TGCGCCAGCAGCCAAGATCGGCGGGGGGGAGCCACAGATACGCAGTATTTT. Encoded protein: CASSQDRRGGATDTQYF.

The chain employs TRBV19 and TRBJ2-7; TRBD1 agrees at 8 bases. Looked up from germline, CDR1 is LNHDA and CDR2 is SQIVND (reference sequence). The CDR3 runs 15 residues. V gave up 1 base and J gave up 7 bases; unmatched junction bases: 9. The CDR3 region is CASSIGGQGSWEQYF. The CDR3 bases are TGTGCCAGTAGTATAGGAGGACAGGGATCTTGGGAGCAGTACTTC.